The 31 T cell receptor beta chains below come from one sample, sequenced in a study of T cell repertoires in cytomegalovirus infection. TCRdb analysed the reads with MiXCR anew, one entry per CDR3 protein. The sample records some 920,000 distinct CDR3 sequences, 30% to 40% being singletons. For these TCRs, the target antigens are not known. Sample: cultured CD8+ T cells from PBMCs, taken from culture after CMV antigen stimulation. The receptors originated from a human donor in good health (CMV status not recorded). Some clones in this sample may be carry-over from other donors' samples.

This clonotype was seen more than once but under ten times. The chain couples TRBV2 to TRBJ2-7; D gene ambiguous. CDR1 and CDR2 from the germline V gene are SNHLY and FYNNEI. V lost 6 bases and J 2 bases, leaving 5 bases between the germline ends. The CDR3 has 11 amino acids. This CDR3 is CASSNTYEQYV. The CDR3 coding sequence is TGTGCCAGCAGCAATACCTACGAGCAGTACGTC.

This sequence joins TRBV6-8 and TRBJ2-5; 7 bases line up with TRBD2. The ends lost 7 bases at V and 1 base at J; junction bases unmatched: 9. The CDR3 consists of 15 residues. CDR1 is MNHGY, CDR2 SAAAGT, per germline. The CDR3 nucleotides read TGTGCCAGCACCCCCGGGACTATAACCCAAGAGACCCAGTACTTC. Translated: CASTPGTITQETQYF.

V usage is TRBV12-3 or TRBV12-4 and J usage is TRBJ1-6, with D hard to call. V was shortened by 6 bases and J by 5 bases, with 8 bases between the two germline ends. The CDR3 consists of 13 residues. CDR3 DNA sequence: TGTGCCAGCAGATGGACGGATAATTCACCCCTCCACTTT. Its protein is CASRWTDNSPLHF.

The chain has TRBV10-2 and TRBJ1-1; TRBD1 is a possible D gene (6 bases). Looked up from germline, CDR1 is WSHSY and CDR2 is SAAADI. Between the trimmed V and J ends, which lost 6 bases and 1 base, there was a span of 12 bases. The CDR3 length is 14 residues. The chain's CDR3 is CASRNDRRNTEAFF. As DNA, the CDR3 is TGCGCCAGCAGGAACGACAGGAGGAACACTGAAGCTTTCTTT.

This clonotype was observed many times. The V and J genes are TRBV12-3 or TRBV12-4 and TRBJ2-3; D is unclear. The germline V and J ends were trimmed by 6 bases and 3 bases, with 13 bases remaining between them. This CDR3 has 14 amino acids. In DNA, the CDR3 is TGTGCCAGCAGCTTATGGGGTGGTACAGATACGCAGTATTTT. Protein: CASSLWGGTDTQYF.

The chain has TRBV20-1 and TRBJ1-3, with D perhaps matching TRBD1 (6 bases). Germline V CDR1 and CDR2: DFQATT, SNEGSKA (reference sequence). V was trimmed by 0 bases and J by 0 bases, leaving 15 bases between them. The CDR3 is 17 residues long. The CDR3 bases are TGCAGTGCTAGAGACTTTCGGGACACAAGCTCTGGAAACACCATATATTTT. This encodes CSARDFRDTSSGNTIYF.

V usage is TRBV20-1 and J usage is TRBJ2-5, with TRBD2 matching over 16 bases. After removal of 5 bases from V and 6 bases from J, the junction contained 6 bases not matched to a gene. The CDR3 consists of 15 residues. Germline V CDR1 and CDR2: DFQATT, SNEGSKA (reference sequence). The CDR3 sequence: CSAGTSGGAGKTQYF. The DNA of the CDR3 is TGCAGTGCTGGGACTAGCGGGGGGGCGGGGAAGACCCAGTACTTC.

The V and J genes are TRBV4-2 and TRBJ2-2; D may match TRBD1 or TRBD2 (5 bases each). Trimming pared 6 bases from V and 8 bases from J, leaving 19 bases between. Germline V gene data show CDR1 as LGHNA and CDR2 as YNFKEQ. CDR3 length equals 15 residues. CDR3 protein: CASSLILGELGELFF. DNA of the CDR3: TGTGCCAGCAGTCTAATCCTGGGGGAATTGGGGGAGCTGTTTTTT.

As to this clonotype: Because it lacks the conserved phenylalanine or tryptophan at the end, this CDR3 is likely a read error. The rearrangement joins TRBV7-9 to TRBJ2-1; the match to TRBD2 covers 8 bases. The germline gives CDR1 SEHNR, CDR2 FQNEAQ (reference sequence). The CDR3 contains 15 residues. V lost 5 bases to trimming and J lost 1 base; unmatched junction nucleotides: 4. The CDR3 DNA reads TGTGCCAGCAGCCAACCGGGGGGGTCCTACAATGAGCAGTTCTTA. It is translated as CASSQPGGSYNEQFL.

This clonotype was picked up many times. V gene TRBV6-5 combines with J gene TRBJ2-6; no definite D call. The CDR3 contains 19 residues. Germline V lookup: CDR1 MNHEY, CDR2 SVGAGI. V lost 6 bases and J 0 bases, leaving 21 bases between the germline ends. The CDR3 loop is CASSYVGSWNPSGANVLTF. CDR3 nucleotides: TGTGCCAGCAGCTACGTGGGCAGTTGGAACCCCTCTGGGGCCAACGTCCTGACTTTC.

The V gene is TRBV11-1, the J gene TRBJ1-2; TRBD1 might be the D (6 bases). Per germline, CDR1 SGHAT and CDR2 FQDESV (reference sequence). This CDR3 is 15 amino acids long. V was clipped by 5 bases and J by 1 base, with 14 bases between them. The CDR3 here is CASSPNPGHNYGYTF. As DNA, the CDR3 is TGTGCCAGCAGCCCCAACCCGGGACATAACTATGGCTACACCTTC.

The table lists this clonotype with many counts. The J gene is TRBJ2-7, the V gene TRBV7-2; D call uncertain. V shed 1 base and J shed 0 bases, with 7 bases lying between them. The CDR3 covers 14 residues. Germline V gives CDR1 SGHTA, CDR2 FQGNSA. The CDR3 loop reads CASSLGLISYEQYF. For the CDR3, the DNA is TGTGCCAGCAGCTTAGGATTGATCTCCTACGAGCAGTACTTC.

The gene calls are TRBV4-1 and TRBJ2-7; a possible D gene is TRBD2 (6 bases). The CDR3 runs 14 residues. CDR1 and CDR2 from the germline V gene are MGHRA and YSYEKL. Deletions cut 4 bases from V and 4 bases from J, with 14 bases between. In DNA form, the CDR3 reads TGCGCCAGCAGCCTGGAGATCGGGAGTTACGAGCAGTACGTC. Translation: CASSLEIGSYEQYV.

This clonotype was detected a few times. This chain connects TRBV19 to TRBJ1-2, with D possibly being TRBD1 (5 bases). Germline V gene sequence: CDR1 LNHDA, CDR2 SQIVND (reference sequence). CDR3 size: 15 residues. Trimming took off 3 bases at V and 4 bases at J, with 15 bases between the two ends. CDR3 amino acids: CASSIGRGVVYGYTF. In DNA form, the CDR3 reads TGTGCCAGTAGTATTGGAAGAGGGGTAGTCTATGGCTACACCTTC. Complete variable domain (other parts from reference TRBV19 and TRBJ1-2): DGGITQSPKYLFRKEGQNVTLSCEQNLNHDAMYWYRQDPGQGLRLIYYSQIVNDFQKGDIAEGYSVSREKKESFPLTVTSAQKNPTAFYLCASSIGRGVVYGYTFGSGTRLTVV.

This clonotype has a handful of counts. This rearrangement joins TRBV19 to TRBJ1-5, with no clear D. V dropped 5 bases and J dropped 4 bases, with 18 bases sitting between them. Germline assignment: CDR1 LNHDA and CDR2 SQIVND (reference sequence). The CDR3 extends over 16 amino acids. CDR3 nucleotides: TGTGCCAGTAGTGCCTTGAGGGAAGGGCCAAATCAGCCCCAGCATTTT. This encodes CASSALREGPNQPQHF.

This clonotype occurred a few times. The chain joins TRBV20-1 to TRBJ2-2, with TRBD2 identical over 10 bases. Germline lookup yields CDR1 DFQATT and CDR2 SNEGSKA (reference sequence). The ends lost 2 bases at V and 2 bases at J; junction bases unmatched: 8. The CDR3 totals 17 residues. The CDR3 bases are TGCAGTGCTAGATCGCCTAGCGGGGGCCATAACACCGGGGAGCTGTTTTTT. Protein: CSARSPSGGHNTGELFF.

The rearrangement links TRBV4-1 to TRBJ2-4, with 9 bases identical to TRBD2. The CDR3 contains 13 residues. The V segment lost 2 bases and the J segment 12 bases; nucleotides outside the gene matches: 5. Germline V gene data show CDR1 as MGHRA and CDR2 as YSYEKL. In DNA form, the CDR3 reads TGCGCCAGCAGCCAACCGGGACTAGCAAATCAGTACTTC. Amino acids: CASSQPGLANQYF.

The CDR3 is CSVVAGGFTEAFF. The CDR3 DNA sequence: TGCAGCGTTGTGGCAGGGGGGTTCACTGAAGCTTTCTTT. V usage is TRBV29-1 and J usage is TRBJ1-1, with 7 nucleotides matching TRBD1. V shed 4 bases and J 4 bases; nucleotides not matched to a gene: 6. Germline CDR1 is SQVTM and CDR2 is ANQGSEA. CDR3 size: 13 residues.

The chain couples TRBV6-6 to TRBJ2-7, with 9 positions matching TRBD2. The CDR3 is made up of 20 amino acids. Germline loops: CDR1 MNHNY, CDR2 SVGAGI (reference sequence). The trim removed 1 base at V and 0 bases at J, leaving 16 bases unmatched. CDR3 sequence (DNA): TGTGCCAGCAGTTACTTTTATCCGGGACTAGCCGATAATCCCTCCTACGAGCAGTACTTC. It is translated as CASSYFYPGLADNPSYEQYF.

This clonotype was picked up a small number of times. V gene TRBV6-1 combines with J gene TRBJ1-1; D remains ambiguous. Trimming pared 5 bases from V and 4 bases from J, leaving 11 bases between. The germline V gene has CDR1 MNHNS and CDR2 SASEGT. CDR3 length: 13 residues. The DNA of the CDR3 is TGTGCCAGCAGTTATAGCGAGGGCACTGAAGCTTTCTTT. Its protein is CASSYSEGTEAFF.

The chain uses TRBV12-3 or TRBV12-4 and TRBJ2-1, with 13 bases identical to TRBD2. CDR3 length equals 19 residues. V trimming: 0 bases; J trimming: 7 bases; junction bases outside the gene matches: 12. CDR3 DNA sequence: TGTGCCAGCAGTTTAGCGAAAAGGGTCACTAGCGGGGGGGGGAATGAGCAGTTCTTC. Protein sequence: CASSLAKRVTSGGGNEQFF.

This clonotype was counted only a few times. J is TRBJ1-5 and V is TRBV5-4, with D tentatively TRBD1 (5 bases). Germline V gene lookup returns CDR1 SGHNT and CDR2 YYREEE (reference sequence). V was clipped by 4 bases and J by 1 base, with 12 bases between them. The CDR3 sequence is 15 residues long. The CDR3 bases are TGTGCCAGCAGCGAGGCAGGGATGAGCAATCAGCCCCAGCATTTT. Residues: CASSEAGMSNQPQHF.

This clonotype was observed at least ten times. The chain uses TRBV7-6 and TRBJ2-1, with D possibly matching TRBD1 (6 bases). Germline loops: CDR1 SGHVS, CDR2 FNYEAQ. CDR3 length: 17 residues. V gave up 0 bases and J gave up 0 bases, with 12 bases separating them. For the CDR3, the DNA is TGTGCCAGCAGCTTAGCCCCAGGACAGAGCTCCTACAATGAGCAGTTCTTC. It codes for CASSLAPGQSSYNEQFF.

This clonotype occurred many times. V gene TRBV19 combines with J gene TRBJ1-1; D is unclear. Trimming removed 1 base at V and 7 bases at J, with 4 bases between. From germline, CDR1 is LNHDA and CDR2 SQIVND (reference sequence). The CDR3 extends over 11 amino acids. CDR3 protein: CASSIVGEAFF. The CDR3 DNA is TGTGCCAGTAGTATAGTTGGTGAAGCTTTCTTT.

This chain's CDR3 is CASSQFLAYEQYV. DNA of the CDR3: TGCGCCAGCAGTCAATTCCTGGCATACGAGCAGTACGTC. The chain has TRBV23-1 and TRBJ2-7; D is unresolved. TRBV23-1 is labeled an ORF, and its function is uncertain. V lost 1 base and J 4 bases, leaving 8 bases between the germline ends. The CDR3 has 13 residues.

This clonotype was seen ten or more times. The chain uses TRBV5-6 and TRBJ2-2; no firm D call. The V gene lost 4 bases and the J gene lost 5 bases, with 15 bases spanning the gap. Germline V gene lookup returns CDR1 SGHDT and CDR2 YYEEEE. This CDR3 has 15 amino acids. DNA of the CDR3: TGTGCCAGCAGCCTCTCGGGCCTCCGGACCGGGGAGCTGTTTTTT. It is translated as CASSLSGLRTGELFF.

The rearrangement links TRBV19 to TRBJ1-6; no reliable D call. Trimming stripped 9 bases from V and 5 bases from J, with 14 bases between. The CDR3 runs 14 residues. Germline CDR1 reads LNHDA; CDR2 reads SQIVND (reference sequence). The chain's CDR3 is CASGWPYDNSPLHF. The CDR3, as DNA: TGTGCCAGCGGCTGGCCTTACGATAATTCACCCCTCCACTTT.

The rearrangement uses TRBV6-6 and TRBJ2-3; D possibly corresponds to TRBD1 (5 bases). The V gene lost 0 bases and the J gene lost 2 bases, with 15 bases spanning the gap. Germline CDR1 and CDR2: MNHNY and SVGAGI (reference sequence). This CDR3 comprises 17 residues. This CDR3 is CASSYSAGLPPTDTQYF. DNA for the CDR3: TGTGCCAGCAGTTACTCAGCAGGGCTTCCCCCCACAGATACGCAGTATTTT.

The sample holds many counts of this clonotype. The chain is built from TRBV6-2 or TRBV6-3 and TRBJ2-1; D gene ambiguous. CDR1 MNHEY and CDR2 SVGEGT come from the germline V gene. The V gene lost 2 bases and the J gene lost 5 bases, with 10 bases spanning the gap. The CDR3 sequence is 14 residues long. The CDR3 coding sequence is TGTGCCAGCAGTTACGTGTTGAGTAACAATGAGCAGTTCTTC. Translating gives CASSYVLSNNEQFF.

V and J are TRBV6-1 and TRBJ2-1; a possible D gene is TRBD2 (5 bases). The germline CDR1 and CDR2 sequences are MNHNS and SASEGT. The CDR3 sequence is 16 residues long. Between the trimmed V and J ends, which lost 5 bases and 8 bases, there was a span of 22 bases. CDR3 DNA: TGTGCCAGCAGTCTGCGGTGGGGAGAGGATCTAGATGAGCAGTTCTTC. It encodes CASSLRWGEDLDEQFF.

The chain recombines TRBV7-2 with TRBJ1-1, with TRBD1 matching over 7 bases. J lost 3 bases, V lost 6 bases, and 4 bases had no gene match. Germline values: CDR1 SGHTA, CDR2 FQGNSA. The CDR3 length is 13 residues. The CDR3 here is CASRQTGYTEAFF. The CDR3 coding sequence is TGTGCCAGCAGACAGACAGGGTACACTGAAGCTTTCTTT.